This is a list of T cell receptor beta chains from one sample in a study of blood T cell dynamics during melanoma immunotherapy. The table came from immunoSEQ multiplex PCR; TCRdb's copy has only in-frame clones and leaves some out. Among some 14,000 clones listed, 80% to 95% were seen once. The sequenced sample was blood, obtained from a patient treated with checkpoint blockade. The receptors were gathered from a human donor with melanoma. Both conserved end residues are part of each CDR3. A D gene is named only where the DNA matches it firmly. A row's size may be missing; if present it is once, few, many or a size class.

cdr3_nt cdr3_aa v_call d_call j_call clone_size
TGTGCCAGCAGTGTATACAGGAACAACCCGAGCTCCTACGAGCAGTACTTC CASSVYRNNPSSYEQYF TRBV6-1 - TRBJ2-7 -
TGCGCCAGCAGCCAAGATTTTACCCCCTATGGCTACACCTTC CASSQDFTPYGYTF TRBV4-1 - TRBJ1-2 -
TGTGCCAGCACCCACCCCCCGGAGCAGTACTTC CASTHPPEQYF TRBV6-5 - TRBJ2-7 -
TGTGCCAGCAGTTTATCTGGGACAGGGGCCTCCTACGAGCAGTACTTC CASSLSGTGASYEQYF TRBV27 TRBD1 TRBJ2-7 -
TGTGCCAGCCGAGCCAGGGGACAGGGCTTGAGCTACACCTTC CASRARGQGLSYTF TRBV6-5 TRBD1 TRBJ1-2 -
TGTGCCAGCAGCCGCACTCCGGGAAGCTCCTACGAGCAGTACTTC CASSRTPGSSYEQYF TRBV6-5 - TRBJ2-7 -
TGTGCCAGTAGTCCCCCCCGGCGGGGGTCGGGTAGGAATGAGCAGTTCTTC CASSPPRRGSGRNEQFF TRBV19 TRBD2 TRBJ2-1 -
TGTGCCAGCTCACCCTTTAGCCAGGCTAATGAAAAACTGTTTTTT CASSPFSQANEKLFF TRBV18 - TRBJ1-4 -
TGTGCCAGCAGCGGCCGGGACTTCCAAGAGACCCAGTACTTC CASSGRDFQETQYF TRBV14 - TRBJ2-5 -
TGTGCCAGCAGCCTCGACAGGGAACGGCAGCCCCAGCATTTT CASSLDRERQPQHF TRBV7-9 TRBD1 TRBJ1-5 -
TGCGCCAGCAGTGGCCCAGATACGCAGTATTTT CASSGPDTQYF TRBV10-2 - TRBJ2-3 -
TGTGCCTGGACGGGCTACTATGGCTACACCTTC CAWTGYYGYTF TRBV30 - TRBJ1-2 -
TGTGCCTGGAGTGTTGGACTCCCGGGGGCCGGGGAGCTGTTTTTT CAWSVGLPGAGELFF TRBV30 - TRBJ2-2 -
TGTGCCAGCAGCTTAGGGACAGGGGGAGGTGGGCCCTACGAGCAGTACTTC CASSLGTGGGGPYEQYF TRBV13 TRBD1 TRBJ2-7 -
TGCGCCAGCAGCCGGCAGACTAGCGCGAACACCGGGGAGCTGTTTTTT CASSRQTSANTGELFF TRBV5-1 TRBD2 TRBJ2-2 -
TGTGCCAGCTCCGCCTGGGGTTCGAGGGACACTGAAGCTTTCTTT CASSAWGSRDTEAFF TRBV18 - TRBJ1-1 -
TGTGCCAGCAGCAAAGCGCGGGGGCCTAGTTGGGAGCAGTACTTC CASSKARGPSWEQYF TRBV21-1 - TRBJ2-7 -
TGTGCCAGCAACCCGACAGGGAGCAATCAGCCCCAGCATTTT CASNPTGSNQPQHF TRBV6-1 TRBD1 TRBJ1-5 -
TGTGCCAGTAGTATGCAGGGCGGGCTGAACACTGAAGCTTTCTTT CASSMQGGLNTEAFF TRBV19 - TRBJ1-1 few
TGTGCCAGCAGCTCTCAAGGACTAGTTCGGAATCGTGGCTACGAGCAGTACTTC CASSSQGLVRNRGYEQYF TRBV5-4 TRBD2 TRBJ2-7 -
TGTGCCAGCAGTGTATCCCGATCGAGGGAAAAACTGTTTTTT CASSVSRSREKLFF TRBV2 - TRBJ1-4 -
TGTGCCTGGGGGGCGAATACCCAGAACACTGAAGCTTTCTTT CAWGANTQNTEAFF TRBV30 - TRBJ1-1 -
TGTGCCAGAAGCTTGGAGGCCGGGACAGTCGTTTCCTACAATGAGCAGTTCTTC CARSLEAGTVVSYNEQFF TRBV5-3 TRBD1 TRBJ2-1 -
TGTGCCAGTAGTATAGATCTTCGGGCAGCCCAGGAGCAGTACTTC CASSIDLRAAQEQYF TRBV19 - TRBJ2-7 -
TGTGCCAGCAGTGGATCGACTGGGGACATTCAGTACTTC CASSGSTGDIQYF TRBV6-1 - TRBJ2-4 once
TGTGCCAGTAGTATGATAAAGAATGAAAAACTGTTTTTT CASSMIKNEKLFF TRBV19 - TRBJ1-4 -
TGTGCCAGCAGCTTAGCAGCAGGGGGGTATGGCACCGGGGAGCTGTTTTTT CASSLAAGGYGTGELFF TRBV7-9 - TRBJ2-2 -
TGTGCCAGCAGCCCGGAAAGGTTAAGAGATACGCAGTATTTT CASSPERLRDTQYF TRBV6-6 - TRBJ2-3 -
TGCGCCAGCAGTCGGGGTTCCATCAACGAGCAGTACTTC CASSRGSINEQYF TRBV5-1 - TRBJ2-7 -
TGCGCCAGCAGCGCACAGGGGCCGGGTGCTGAAGCTTTCTTT CASSAQGPGAEAFF TRBV5-1 TRBD1 TRBJ1-1 -
TGCAGCACCTCGACAGGGATCGGTAATCAGCCCCAGCATTTT CSTSTGIGNQPQHF TRBV29-1 TRBD1 TRBJ1-5 -
TGCGCCAGCAGCTTGCTGGGGCTCCAAGAGACCCAGTACTTC CASSLLGLQETQYF TRBV5-1 - TRBJ2-5 -
TGCGCCACCGGGACTAGCGGGAGTTCCTACGAGCAGTACTTC CATGTSGSSYEQYF TRBV10-2 TRBD2 TRBJ2-7 -